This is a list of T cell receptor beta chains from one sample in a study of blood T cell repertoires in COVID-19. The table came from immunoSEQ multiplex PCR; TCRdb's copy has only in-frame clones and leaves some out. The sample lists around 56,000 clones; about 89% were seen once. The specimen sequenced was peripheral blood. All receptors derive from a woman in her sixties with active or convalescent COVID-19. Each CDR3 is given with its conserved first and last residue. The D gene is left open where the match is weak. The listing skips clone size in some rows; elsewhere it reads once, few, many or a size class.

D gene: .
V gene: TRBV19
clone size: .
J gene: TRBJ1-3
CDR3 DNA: TGTGCCAGTAGGATTTTCAACAAGGACACAGGGGGAAACACCATATATTTT
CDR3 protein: CASRIFNKDTGGNTIYF

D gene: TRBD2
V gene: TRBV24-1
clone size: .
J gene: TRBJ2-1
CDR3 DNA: TGTGCCACCAGTGACCCAGCGGGGACCTACAATGAGCAGTTCTTC
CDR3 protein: CATSDPAGTYNEQFF

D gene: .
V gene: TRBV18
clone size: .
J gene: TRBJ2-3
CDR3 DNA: TGTGCCAGCTCACCACCGGCAGGGTCAGATACGCAGTATTTT
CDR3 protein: CASSPPAGSDTQYF

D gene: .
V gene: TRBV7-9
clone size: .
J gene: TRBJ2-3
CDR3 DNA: TGTGCCAGCAGCGAGGGGGTAGCGGGCTTCACAGATACGCAGTATTTT
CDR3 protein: CASSEGVAGFTDTQYF

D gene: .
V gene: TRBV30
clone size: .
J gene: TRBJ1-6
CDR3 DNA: TGTGCCTGGGGCCTACAGGGTTTAGGTTCACCCCTCCACTTT
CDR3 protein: CAWGLQGLGSPLHF

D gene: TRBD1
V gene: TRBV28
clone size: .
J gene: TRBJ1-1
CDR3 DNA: TGTGCCAGCAGTTTATCACCGGGACAGTACACTGAAGCTTTCTTT
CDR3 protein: CASSLSPGQYTEAFF

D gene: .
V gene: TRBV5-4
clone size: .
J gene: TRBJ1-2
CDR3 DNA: TGTGCCAGCAGCTTGCCAGGCAACTATGGCTACACCTTC
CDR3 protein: CASSLPGNYGYTF

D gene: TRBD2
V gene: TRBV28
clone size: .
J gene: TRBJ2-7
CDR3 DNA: TGTGCCAGCAGCCTTCAATCTCTAGCGGGACGTTCCTACGAGCAGTACTTC
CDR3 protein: CASSLQSLAGRSYEQYF

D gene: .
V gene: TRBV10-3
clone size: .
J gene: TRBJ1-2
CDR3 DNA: TGTGCCATCAGTGAGTTAGAGGGATATGGCTACACCTTC
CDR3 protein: CAISELEGYGYTF

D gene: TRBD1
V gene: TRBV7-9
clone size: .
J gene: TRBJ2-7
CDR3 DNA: TGTGCCAGCAGCCGTCTGGAGACAGGGGGAGGCAAGCAGTACTTC
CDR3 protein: CASSRLETGGGKQYF

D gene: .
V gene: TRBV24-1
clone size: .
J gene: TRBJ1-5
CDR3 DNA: TGTGCCACCAGTGATTCTAGACAGCTTAGCAATCAGCCCCAGCATTTT
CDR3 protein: CATSDSRQLSNQPQHF

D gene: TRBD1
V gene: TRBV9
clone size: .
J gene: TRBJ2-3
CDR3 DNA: TGTGCCAGCAGCGTCATGACAGGGGAGAGCACAGATACGCAGTATTTT
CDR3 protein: CASSVMTGESTDTQYF

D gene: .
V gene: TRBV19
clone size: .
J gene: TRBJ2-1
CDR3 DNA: TGTGCCAGTAGTTCCCCCAGGGACTCGCGCTACAATGAGCAGTTCTTC
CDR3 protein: CASSSPRDSRYNEQFF

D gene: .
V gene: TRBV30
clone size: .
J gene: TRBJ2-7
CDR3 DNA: TGTGCCTGGAGCCTGGGACTCCCCTACGAGCAGTACTTC
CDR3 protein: CAWSLGLPYEQYF

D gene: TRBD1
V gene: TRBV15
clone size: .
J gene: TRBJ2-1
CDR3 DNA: TGTGCCACCAGCACCGACAGGGGGATGTACAATGAGCAGTTCTTC
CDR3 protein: CATSTDRGMYNEQFF

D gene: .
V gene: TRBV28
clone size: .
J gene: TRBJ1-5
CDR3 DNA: TGTGCCAGCAGTTTGACAAATCAGCCCCAGCATTTT
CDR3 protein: CASSLTNQPQHF

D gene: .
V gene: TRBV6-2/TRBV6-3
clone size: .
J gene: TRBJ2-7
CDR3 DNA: TGTGCCAGCAGTTATCCGTGGGCTTACGAGCAGTACTTC
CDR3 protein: CASSYPWAYEQYF

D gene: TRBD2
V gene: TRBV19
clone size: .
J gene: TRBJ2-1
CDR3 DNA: TGTGCCAGTTCGTTGGGGGGGTACAATGAGCAGTTCTTC
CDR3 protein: CASSLGGYNEQFF

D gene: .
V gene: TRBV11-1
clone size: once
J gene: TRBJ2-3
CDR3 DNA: TGTGCCAGCAGCTTAGTTATGACAGATACGCAGTATTTT
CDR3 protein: CASSLVMTDTQYF

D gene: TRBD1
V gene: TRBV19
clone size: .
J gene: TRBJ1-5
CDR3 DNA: TGTGCCAGTAAGCTGACAGGGGGCAATCAGCCCCAGCATTTT
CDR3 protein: CASKLTGGNQPQHF

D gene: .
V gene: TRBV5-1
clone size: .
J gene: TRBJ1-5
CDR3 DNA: TGCGCCAGCAGCTTGCAAGGAGGTAGCAATCAGCCCCAGCATTTT
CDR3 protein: CASSLQGGSNQPQHF

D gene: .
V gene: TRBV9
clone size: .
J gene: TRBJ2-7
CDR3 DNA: TGTGCCAGCAGCGTATCGGAGCGGGCCTACGAGCAGTACTTC
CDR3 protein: CASSVSERAYEQYF

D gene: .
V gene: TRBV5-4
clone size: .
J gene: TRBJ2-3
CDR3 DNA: TGTGCCAGCACCGGGGGTAGCCGCACAGATACGCAGTATTTT
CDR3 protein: CASTGGSRTDTQYF

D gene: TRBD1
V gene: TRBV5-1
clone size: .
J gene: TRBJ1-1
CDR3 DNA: TGCGCCAGCAGCTTGGCCGGGGACAGGGCCACTGAAGCTTTCTTT
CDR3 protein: CASSLAGDRATEAFF

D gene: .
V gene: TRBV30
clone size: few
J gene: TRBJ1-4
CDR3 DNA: TGTGCCTTGGCCGGGGTTAGAAGTGAAAAACTGTTTTTT
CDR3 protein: CALAGVRSEKLFF

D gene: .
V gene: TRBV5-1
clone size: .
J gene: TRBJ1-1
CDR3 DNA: TGCGCCAGCAGCACTGACAGACCCAACACTGAAGCTTTCTTT
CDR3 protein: CASSTDRPNTEAFF

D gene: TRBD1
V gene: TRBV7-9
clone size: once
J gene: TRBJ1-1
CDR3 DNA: TGTGCCAGCAGCTTACAGGGGGGAGACACTGAAGCTTTCTTT
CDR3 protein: CASSLQGGDTEAFF

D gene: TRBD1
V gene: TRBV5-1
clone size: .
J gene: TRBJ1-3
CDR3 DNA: TGCGCCAGCAGCCGGACAGGCCCCACTGGAAACACCATATATTTT
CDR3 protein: CASSRTGPTGNTIYF

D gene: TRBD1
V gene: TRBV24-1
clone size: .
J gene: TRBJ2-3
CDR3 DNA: TGTGCCACCAGTGATTTGCCCGGGACAGGGACAGATACGCAGTATTTT
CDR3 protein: CATSDLPGTGTDTQYF

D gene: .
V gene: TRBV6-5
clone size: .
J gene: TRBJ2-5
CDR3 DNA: TGTGCCAGCAGTAACAGGGCGAGGAAAGAGACCCAGTACTTC
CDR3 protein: CASSNRARKETQYF

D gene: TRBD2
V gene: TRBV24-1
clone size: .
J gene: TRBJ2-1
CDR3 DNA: TGTGCCACCAGTATTCGTGCGGGAGGGCCAGGGGAGCAGTTCTTC
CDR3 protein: CATSIRAGGPGEQFF

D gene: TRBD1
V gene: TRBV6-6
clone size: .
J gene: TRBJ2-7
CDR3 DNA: TGTGCCAGCAGCAGGACAGGCAGTACCTACGAGCAGTACTTC
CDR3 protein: CASSRTGSTYEQYF

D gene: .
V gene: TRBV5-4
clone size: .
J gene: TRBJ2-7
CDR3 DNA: TGTGCCAGCAGCTCAACAGCCCCCGCCCCAAAATGGTACTTC
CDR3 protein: CASSSTAPAPKWYF

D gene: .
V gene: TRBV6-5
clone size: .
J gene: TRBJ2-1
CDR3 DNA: TGTGCCAGCGGCCTAGCCAGCTACAATGAGCAGTTCTTC
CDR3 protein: CASGLASYNEQFF

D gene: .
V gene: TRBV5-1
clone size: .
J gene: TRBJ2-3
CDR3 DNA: TGCGCCAGCAGCCGGGAGTCCACAGATACGCAGTATTTT
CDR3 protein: CASSRESTDTQYF

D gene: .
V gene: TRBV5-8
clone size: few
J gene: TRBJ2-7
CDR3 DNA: TGTGCCAGCAGCTTGAGTCTTGTCGAGGCGGGCAAGCAGTACTTC
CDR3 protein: CASSLSLVEAGKQYF

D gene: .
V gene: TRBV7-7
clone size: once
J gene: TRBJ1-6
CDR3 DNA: TGTGCCAGCAGCATTCAGATCAATTCACCCCTCCACTTT
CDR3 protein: CASSIQINSPLHF

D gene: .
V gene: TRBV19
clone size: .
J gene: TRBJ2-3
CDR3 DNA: TGTGCCAGTAGTATCCTCGGGACATACACAGATACGCAGTATTTT
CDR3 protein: CASSILGTYTDTQYF

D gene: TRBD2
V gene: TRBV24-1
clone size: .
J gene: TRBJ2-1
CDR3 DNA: TGTGCCACCAGTGATCTCGGCGGGAGTACGGATGAGCAGTTCTTC
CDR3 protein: CATSDLGGSTDEQFF

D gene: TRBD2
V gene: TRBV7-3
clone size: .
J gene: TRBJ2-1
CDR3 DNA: TGTGCCAGCAGGGTAGCGGGGAGCTCCTACAATGAGCAGTTCTTC
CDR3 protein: CASRVAGSSYNEQFF

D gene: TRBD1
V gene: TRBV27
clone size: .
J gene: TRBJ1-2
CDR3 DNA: TGTGCCAGCAGCGATTCCAGGGGGCAGAACTATGGCTACACCTTC
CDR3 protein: CASSDSRGQNYGYTF

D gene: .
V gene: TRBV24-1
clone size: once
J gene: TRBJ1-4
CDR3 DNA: TGTGCCACCAGTGACGCCGGGAGAAATGAAAAACTGTTTTTT
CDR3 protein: CATSDAGRNEKLFF

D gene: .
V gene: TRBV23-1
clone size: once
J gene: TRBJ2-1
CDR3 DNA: TGCGCCAGCAGTCAAACAGCCCTAAAGGCAGACTACAATGAGCAGTTCTTC
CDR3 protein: CASSQTALKADYNEQFF

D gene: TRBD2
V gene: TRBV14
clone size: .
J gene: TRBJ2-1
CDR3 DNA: TGTGCCAGCAGCCAAACGGGACTAGCGTACAATGAGCAGTTCTTC
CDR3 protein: CASSQTGLAYNEQFF

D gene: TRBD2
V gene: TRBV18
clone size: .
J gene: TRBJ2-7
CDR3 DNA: TGTGCCAGCTCTCCCGGGACTAGTTCATACGAGCAGTACTTC
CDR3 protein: CASSPGTSSYEQYF

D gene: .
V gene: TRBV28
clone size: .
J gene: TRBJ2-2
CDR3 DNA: TGTGCCAGCATCGAGGGTTGGACCGGGGAGCTGTTTTTT
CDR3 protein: CASIEGWTGELFF

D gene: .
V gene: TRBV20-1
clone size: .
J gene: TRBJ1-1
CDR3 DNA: TGCAGTGCTGGTGACAGGAACACTGAAGCTTTCTTT
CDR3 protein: CSAGDRNTEAFF

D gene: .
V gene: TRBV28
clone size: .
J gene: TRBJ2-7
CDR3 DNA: TGTGCCAGCACGACAGTGACACGCAACTACGAGCAGTACTTC
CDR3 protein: CASTTVTRNYEQYF

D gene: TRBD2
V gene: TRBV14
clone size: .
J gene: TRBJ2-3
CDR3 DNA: TGTGCCAGCAGCCCAGGACTAGTTCGCACAGATACGCAGTATTTT
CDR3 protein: CASSPGLVRTDTQYF

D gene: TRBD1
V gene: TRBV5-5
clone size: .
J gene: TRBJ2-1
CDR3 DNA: TGTGCCAGCAGCGGGGACAGGGGGCTGAAGGGTGTGGATGAGCAGTTCTTC
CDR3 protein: CASSGDRGLKGVDEQFF

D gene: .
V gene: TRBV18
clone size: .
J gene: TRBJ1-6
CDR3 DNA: TGTGCCAGCTCACCATCCTCCTTGAATTCACCCCTCCACTTT
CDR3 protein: CASSPSSLNSPLHF

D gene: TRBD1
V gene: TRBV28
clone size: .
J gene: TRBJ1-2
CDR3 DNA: TGTGCCAGCAGTCTCGGGACAGGAAACTATGGCTACACCTTC
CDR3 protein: CASSLGTGNYGYTF

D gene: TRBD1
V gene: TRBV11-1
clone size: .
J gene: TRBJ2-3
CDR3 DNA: TGTGCCAGCAGCTCGACAGGGAAGGGGACAGATACGCAGTATTTT
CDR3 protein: CASSSTGKGTDTQYF

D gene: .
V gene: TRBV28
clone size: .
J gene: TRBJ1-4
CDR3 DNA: TGTGCCAGTCACAGGGCCCTGGGAAAACTGTTTTTT
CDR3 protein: CASHRALGKLFF

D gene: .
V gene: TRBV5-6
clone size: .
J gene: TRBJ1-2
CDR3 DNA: TGTGCCAGCACGATTGACCGGGTACGTGGCTACACCTTC
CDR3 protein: CASTIDRVRGYTF

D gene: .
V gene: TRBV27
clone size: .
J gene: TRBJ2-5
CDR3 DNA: TGTGCCAGCCGAGAGGAGCGGGCTACTCAAGAGACCCAGTACTTC
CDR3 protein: CASREERATQETQYF

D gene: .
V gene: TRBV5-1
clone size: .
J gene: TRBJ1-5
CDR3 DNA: TGCGCCAGCAGCTTCAGTCCTGATCAGCCCCAGCATTTT
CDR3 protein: CASSFSPDQPQHF